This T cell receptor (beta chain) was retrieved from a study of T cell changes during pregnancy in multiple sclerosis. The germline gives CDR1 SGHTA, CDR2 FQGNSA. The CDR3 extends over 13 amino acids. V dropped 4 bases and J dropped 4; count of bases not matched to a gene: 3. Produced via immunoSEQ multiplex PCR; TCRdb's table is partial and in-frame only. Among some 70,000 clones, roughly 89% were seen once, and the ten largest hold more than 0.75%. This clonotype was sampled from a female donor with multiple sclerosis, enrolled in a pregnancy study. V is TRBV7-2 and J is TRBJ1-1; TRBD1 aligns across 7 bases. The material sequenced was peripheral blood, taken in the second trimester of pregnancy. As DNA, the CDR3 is TGTGCCAGCAGCTACGACAGGGCCACTGAAGCTTTCTTT. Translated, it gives CASSYDRATEAFF.